The rows below give T cell receptor beta chains drawn from one sample of a study of CD8 T cells in Susac syndrome. TCRdb reprocessed the immunoSEQ multiplex PCR reads with MiXCR, giving one entry per CDR3 protein. The sample has approximately 180,000 distinct CDR3 sequences; around 94% are singletons. The sequenced sample consisted of CD4+ T cells from PBMCs. The receptors stem from a human donor with Susac syndrome. Both conserved end residues are trimmed from each CDR3. Fields, in order: V gene, D gene, J gene, CDR3 protein. The D gene is left open where the match is weak.

V gene: TRBV12-3/TRBV12-4
D gene: NA
J gene: TRBJ1-2
CDR3 protein: ASSLIQGAYGYT

V gene: TRBV30
D gene: NA
J gene: TRBJ1-1
CDR3 protein: AWRGQDTEAF

V gene: TRBV7-9
D gene: NA
J gene: TRBJ2-2
CDR3 protein: ASSLSTPTTGELF

V gene: TRBV6-2/TRBV6-3
D gene: NA
J gene: TRBJ2-2
CDR3 protein: ASSYAALGELF

V gene: TRBV10-3
D gene: TRBD1
J gene: TRBJ1-5
CDR3 protein: AISEGGQRDQPQH

V gene: TRBV20-1
D gene: TRBD2
J gene: TRBJ2-3
CDR3 protein: SALERGSDTQY

V gene: TRBV6-5
D gene: NA
J gene: TRBJ1-5
CDR3 protein: ASSFTGSGQPQH

V gene: TRBV6-5
D gene: NA
J gene: TRBJ1-5
CDR3 protein: ASRSSVSNQPQH

V gene: TRBV12-3/TRBV12-4
D gene: TRBD1
J gene: TRBJ2-2
CDR3 protein: ASTRTGEAGELF

V gene: TRBV3-1
D gene: TRBD2
J gene: TRBJ2-7
CDR3 protein: ASSPLAGPPPYEQY

V gene: TRBV4-2
D gene: TRBD2
J gene: TRBJ2-1
CDR3 protein: ASSQEKAGEIFYNEQF

V gene: TRBV12-3/TRBV12-4
D gene: NA
J gene: TRBJ2-5
CDR3 protein: ASSLSQEETQY

V gene: TRBV14
D gene: TRBD2
J gene: TRBJ2-6
CDR3 protein: ASSRGRGGPSGANVLT

V gene: TRBV7-8
D gene: TRBD2
J gene: TRBJ2-1
CDR3 protein: ASSLAGGPYNEQF

V gene: TRBV15
D gene: TRBD1
J gene: TRBJ2-1
CDR3 protein: ATSRDRDRGQNEQF

V gene: TRBV7-2
D gene: NA
J gene: TRBJ2-3
CDR3 protein: ASSLGRAPGTDTQY